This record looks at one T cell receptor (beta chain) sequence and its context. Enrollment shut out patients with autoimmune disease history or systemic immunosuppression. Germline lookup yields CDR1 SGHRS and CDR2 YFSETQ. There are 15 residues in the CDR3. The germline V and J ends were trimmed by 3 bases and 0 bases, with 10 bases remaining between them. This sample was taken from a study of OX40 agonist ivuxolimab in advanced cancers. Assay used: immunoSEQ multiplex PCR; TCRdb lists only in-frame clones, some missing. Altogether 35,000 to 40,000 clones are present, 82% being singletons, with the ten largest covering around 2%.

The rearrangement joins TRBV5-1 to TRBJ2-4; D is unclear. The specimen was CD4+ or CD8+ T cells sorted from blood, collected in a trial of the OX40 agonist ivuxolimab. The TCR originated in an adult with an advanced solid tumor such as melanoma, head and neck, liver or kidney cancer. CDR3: CASSSSPEAKNIQYF. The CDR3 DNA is TGCGCCAGCAGCTCGTCCCCCGAAGCCAAAAACATTCAGTACTTC.